This entry lists 27 T cell receptor beta chains sequenced from one sample in a study of regulatory T cells in long-lasting Graves disease. Sequencing libraries for TCR beta were prepared with iRepertoire HTBI primers and Arm-PCR of CDR3 regions. Using its own MiXCR run on the multiplex PCR reads, TCRdb lists one record per CDR3 protein. The table lists about 400,000 distinct CDR3 sequences, approximately 15% of them singletons, with approximately 7.8% in the top ten. Noted time point: newly diagnosed GD, antithyroid drugs for less than 3 months. PBMCs provided the RNA from which the TCR library was made. This sample also belongs to another study, concerning T cells in Graves' hyperthyroidism and ophthalmopathy.

The sequenced sample was peripheral blood mononuclear cells (PBMCs), obtained at new diagnosis, from a patient treated with antithyroid drugs. These receptor sequences come from a woman between 35 and 50 years old with Graves disease.

The table lists this clonotype with many counts. J is TRBJ2-3 and V is TRBV2; TRBD2 matches at 9 bases. V shed 10 bases and J 1 base; nucleotides not matched to a gene: 6. CDR1 and CDR2 (germline): SNHLY, FYNNEI. CDR3 size: 14 residues. CDR3 in amino acids: CATQWTSGTDTQYF. The CDR3 region has the DNA TGTGCCACCCAATGGACTAGCGGCACAGATACGCAGTATTTT. Supplemented by reference TRBV2 and TRBJ2-3, the full variable domain reads EPEVTQTPSHQVTQMGQEVILRCVPISNHLYFYWYRQILGQKVEFLVSFYNNEISEKSEIFDDQFSVERPDGSNFTLKIRSTKLEDSAMYFCATQWTSGTDTQYFGPGTRLTVL.

This clonotype has just a few counts. The rearrangement links TRBV9 to TRBJ2-1; tentative D call: TRBD2 (6 bases). This CDR3 spans 13 amino acids. CDR1 and CDR2 (germline): SGDLS, YYNGEE. V shed 2 bases and J shed 11 bases, with 14 bases lying between them. In DNA, the CDR3 is TGTGCCAGCAGCGTCTACGGTGGGACTCAGCAGTTCTTC. As protein: CASSVYGGTQQFF.

This clonotype appeared a few times. The V gene is TRBV7-9, the J gene TRBJ2-2; TRBD1 matches 9 bases. V lost 5 bases and J lost 4; bases outside the gene matches: 5. Germline loops: CDR1 SEHNR, CDR2 FQNEAQ (reference sequence). The CDR3 is 15 amino acids. Here the CDR3 reads CASSQQGAGTGELFF. In nucleotides, the CDR3 is TGTGCCAGCAGCCAACAGGGGGCTGGCACCGGGGAGCTGTTTTTT.

In this sample, this clonotype turned up a few times. The V gene is TRBV19, the J gene TRBJ2-3; 12 positions match TRBD2. Trimming took 5 bases from V and 4 from J; bases not matched to a gene: 4. CDR3 length: 15 residues. The germline V gene encodes CDR1 LNHDA and CDR2 SQIVND (reference sequence). This CDR3 is CASSGGLAGADTQYF. Here the CDR3 DNA reads TGTGCCAGTAGTGGGGGACTAGCGGGCGCAGATACGCAGTATTTT.

This clonotype has a count of ten or more. The chain recombines TRBV6-1 with TRBJ2-5; 10 bases align to TRBD2. After removal of 4 bases from V and 3 bases from J, the junction contained 2 bases not matched to a gene. Per the germline V gene, CDR1 is MNHNS and CDR2 is SASEGT. The CDR3 contains 14 residues. CDR3 coding DNA: TGTGCCAGCAGTGGGCTAGCGGGGGAAGAGACCCAGTACTTC. Its translation is CASSGLAGEETQYF.

J is TRBJ2-3 and V is TRBV10-3, with D perhaps assigned TRBD1 or TRBD2 (5 bases each). The V gene's germline CDR1 is ENHRY and CDR2 SYGVKD. This CDR3 has 17 residues. V lost 6 bases and J lost 4, with 23 bases in between. In nucleotides, the CDR3 is TGTGCCATCAGCCCTGGGCAGTTGGGGGAAAGTCCAGATACGCAGTATTTT. Translating gives CAISPGQLGESPDTQYF.

This clonotype was counted at least ten times. In DNA form, the CDR3 reads TGCGCCAGCAGCCCTGGGACAGGGGAATTTGGTGAAGCTTTCTTT. It yields the protein CASSPGTGEFGEAFF. V is TRBV5-1 and J is TRBJ1-1; TRBD1 aligns across 10 bases. The length of the CDR3 is 15 residues. Germline loops: CDR1 SGHRS, CDR2 YFSETQ. Trimming took 4 bases from V and 7 from J; bases not matched to a gene: 10.

This clonotype came up many times. The chain uses TRBV5-1 and TRBJ1-6, with TRBD1 identical over 7 bases. With V trimmed by 0 bases and J by 6 bases, 6 bases remained unmatched. The germline gives CDR1 SGHRS, CDR2 YFSETQ. This CDR3 is 16 amino acids long. CDR3 DNA sequence: TGCGCCAGCAGCTTGGCCTCGGGACAGACTAATTCACCCCTCCACTTT. This sequence encodes CASSLASGQTNSPLHF.

The chain employs TRBV29-1 and TRBJ2-3, with a tentative D call TRBD1 (5 bases). The V end was cut by 4 bases, the J end by 6 bases, with 14 bases between. CDR1 is SQVTM, CDR2 ANQGSEA, per germline. The CDR3 length is 13 residues. The CDR3 DNA reads TGCAGCGTTGGGTCAGGGCCCGACGATACGCAGTATTTT. This codes for CSVGSGPDDTQYF.

The rearrangement links TRBV9 to TRBJ1-5; the D is unclear. The CDR3 covers 17 residues. Germline CDR1 is SGDLS and CDR2 is YYNGEE. V was trimmed by 3 bases and J by 1 base, leaving 17 bases between them. CDR3 sequence: CASSEEAPTNSNQPQHF. The CDR3 DNA sequence: TGTGCCAGCAGCGAGGAGGCCCCAACCAACAGCAATCAGCCCCAGCATTTT.

The chain joins TRBV6-4 to TRBJ2-1; D possibly corresponds to TRBD1 (6 bases). This CDR3 is 13 amino acids long. Deletions cut 3 bases from V and 9 bases from J, with 12 bases between. Germline V lookup: CDR1 MRHNA, CDR2 SNTAGT. CDR3 in amino acids: CASSEAEQGEQFF. CDR3 DNA: TGTGCCAGCAGTGAGGCCGAACAGGGTGAGCAGTTCTTC.

This clonotype was detected many times. V usage is TRBV13 and J usage is TRBJ2-7; the match to TRBD1 covers 7 bases. The V segment lost 2 bases and the J segment 7 bases; nucleotides outside the gene matches: 11. Germline V gene sequence: CDR1 PRHDT, CDR2 FYEKMQ (reference sequence). The CDR3 contains 15 residues. The CDR3 DNA sequence: TGTGCCAGCAGCTTAAGGAGACAGGGACCAGGAGAGCAGTACTTC. Its protein product is CASSLRRQGPGEQYF.

There are many counts of this clonotype. The V call is TRBV24-1, the J call TRBJ2-1, with 9 positions matching TRBD1. This CDR3 spans 16 amino acids. Germline V gene data show CDR1 as KGHDR and CDR2 as SFDVKD. The V segment lost 4 bases and the J segment 3 bases; nucleotides outside the gene matches: 6. For the CDR3, the DNA is TGTGCCACCAGTGAATTGACAGGGGGGAGCTACAATGAGCAGTTCTTC. Its translation: CATSELTGGSYNEQFF.

This clonotype was picked up many times. The V call is TRBV12-3 or TRBV12-4, the J call TRBJ2-1, with 7 bases lining up with TRBD2. This CDR3 has 18 amino acids. V lost 3 bases and J lost 2; bases outside the gene matches: 13. Here the CDR3 DNA reads TGTGCCAGCAGTTTTCGATCGGGGCGGGAGAGGCCCTACAATGAGCAGTTCTTC. This encodes CASSFRSGRERPYNEQFF.

This clonotype was seen at least ten times. J is TRBJ2-5 and V is TRBV15, with a possible D match to TRBD2 (6 bases). Trimming took off 4 bases at V and 0 bases at J, with 15 bases between the two ends. Germline assignment: CDR1 LNHNV and CDR2 YYDKDF (reference sequence). The CDR3 consists of 16 residues. CDR3 in DNA: TGTGCCACCAGCAACCCGGGGGTAGAGGACCAAGAGACCCAGTACTTC. Protein: CATSNPGVEDQETQYF.

The V and J genes are TRBV5-1 and TRBJ2-5; 7 bases fit TRBD1. Germline values: CDR1 SGHRS, CDR2 YFSETQ. The junction had 4 bases not matched to a gene; V was cut back by 2 bases and J by 3 bases. This CDR3 is built from 14 residues. The CDR3 DNA sequence: TGCGCCAGCAGCTTTTGGGACAGAAAAGAGACCCAGTACTTC. This sequence encodes CASSFWDRKETQYF.

This clonotype was detected ten times or more. This chain connects TRBV11-2 to TRBJ2-3; D remains unclear. This CDR3 has 14 amino acids. Germline V gene data show CDR1 as SGHAT and CDR2 as FQNNGV. Trimming left V 2 bases short and J 3 bases short, with 9 bases between. CDR3 DNA: TGTGCCAGCAGCTTAATGCTAGGAACAGATACGCAGTATTTT. Translated: CASSLMLGTDTQYF. The variable domain in full, completed from reference TRBV11-2 and TRBJ2-3, reads EAGVAQSPRYKIIEKRQSVAFWCNPISGHATLYWYQQILGQGPKLLIQFQNNGVVDDSQLPKDRFSAERLKGVDSTLKIQPAKLEDSAVYLCASSLMLGTDTQYFGPGTRLTVL.

This clonotype was seen more than once but under ten times. This chain joins TRBV9 and TRBJ2-1; 7 bases are shared with TRBD2. Germline-derived CDR1 and CDR2 are SGDLS and YYNGEE. The CDR3 runs 15 residues. V shed 4 bases and J 6 bases; nucleotides not matched to a gene: 10. CDR3 DNA: TGTGCCAGCAGCTCGCGGGAGTCCCCCCTCAATGAGCAGTTCTTC. This codes for CASSSRESPLNEQFF.

In this sample, this clonotype turned up many times. The rearrangement uses TRBV15 and TRBJ2-2; 7 bases align to TRBD2. Trimming removed 2 bases from V and 4 bases from J; junction bases left unmatched: 13. The CDR3 contains 18 residues. Germline V CDR1 and CDR2: LNHNV, YYDKDF (reference sequence). The CDR3 here is CATSRSPRDYQVTGELFF. The CDR3 nucleotides read TGTGCCACCAGCAGAAGCCCCCGGGACTACCAAGTCACCGGGGAGCTGTTTTTT.

The chain has TRBV7-9 and TRBJ2-1; TRBD2 agrees at 7 bases. The germline V gene encodes CDR1 SEHNR and CDR2 FQNEAQ (reference sequence). V lost 4 bases to trimming and J lost 7 bases; unmatched junction nucleotides: 7. This CDR3 has 14 residues. This CDR3 reads CASSSDLSGNEQFF. Here the CDR3 DNA reads TGTGCCAGCAGCTCCGACCTTAGCGGGAATGAGCAGTTCTTC.

On this clonotype itself: One base away lies a much larger clone, so this may be a sequencing read error. The CDR3: CASSFGPHRAKSYNEQYF. CDR3 sequence (DNA): TGCGCCAGCAGCTTCGGGCCTCACCGGGCTAAGAGTTACAATGAGCAGTACTTC. This chain links TRBV5-1 with TRBJ2-7; D gene unclear. V was shortened by 2 bases and J by 7 bases, with 28 bases between the two germline ends. This CDR3 contains 18 residues. The germline V gene has CDR1 SGHRS and CDR2 YFSETQ. Based on the CDR3 plus reference TRBV5-1 and TRBJ2-7, the full variable domain is KAGVTQTPRYLIKTRGQQVTLSCSPISGHRSVSWYQQTPGQGLQFLFEYFSETQRNKGNFPGRFSGRQFSNSRSEMNVSTLELGDSALYLCASSFGPHRAKSYNEQYFGPGTRLTVT.

This chain uses TRBV29-1 with TRBJ2-2; the D is unclear. The CDR3 sequence is 12 residues long. The V and J ends lost 3 bases and 4 bases respectively, with 6 bases between them. Germline V gene sequence: CDR1 SQVTM, CDR2 ANQGSEA. The CDR3 nucleotides read TGCAGCGTTGACAGAACCACCGGGGAGCTGTTTTTT. Its translation is CSVDRTTGELFF.

The chain carries TRBV4-1 and TRBJ2-3; D is undetermined. The CDR3 has 15 amino acids. V dropped 1 base and J dropped 2 bases, with 10 bases sitting between them. Germline CDR1 MGHRA, CDR2 YSYEKL. The CDR3 DNA sequence: TGCGCCAGCAGCCAAGTTTTTCGCAACACAGATACGCAGTATTTT. Protein sequence: CASSQVFRNTDTQYF.

On this clonotype itself: A much more abundant neighbour one base away suggests this may be a read error. CDR3 residues: CASSPNQGRGCGYTF. The CDR3 DNA reads TGTGCCAGCAGTCCGAATCAGGGTAGGGGCTGTGGCTACACCTTC. The chain uses TRBV12-3 or TRBV12-4 and TRBJ1-2, with TRBD1 as a possible D gene (5 bases). This CDR3 comprises 15 residues. The V end was cut by 5 bases, the J end by 7 bases, with 20 bases between.

This clonotype was seen a few times. The J gene is TRBJ2-2, the V gene TRBV7-9; D unresolved. This CDR3 is built from 14 residues. Looked up from germline, CDR1 is SEHNR and CDR2 is FQNEAQ (reference sequence). The ends were cut back, 0 bases at V and 2 bases at J, with 4 bases in the middle. The chain's CDR3 is CASSLASNTGELFF. The CDR3 DNA reads TGTGCCAGCAGCTTAGCCTCAAACACCGGGGAGCTGTTTTTT.

The table lists this clonotype with many counts. The J gene is TRBJ2-3, the V gene TRBV12-3 or TRBV12-4; 10 nucleotides align to TRBD2. The CDR3 has 18 residues. Unmatched junction bases numbered 17, after V lost 6 bases and J lost 5 bases. CDR3 sequence reads: CASSPEGLAGEVRDTQYF. CDR3 nucleotides: TGTGCCAGCAGCCCCGAAGGGCTAGCGGGAGAAGTGAGAGATACGCAGTATTTT.

The table lists this clonotype with many counts. The chain employs TRBV28 and TRBJ1-4, with D perhaps TRBD1 (6 bases). V was shortened by 6 bases and J by 4 bases, with 9 bases between the two germline ends. Germline values: CDR1 MDHEN, CDR2 SYDVKM. This CDR3 contains 13 residues. The CDR3 spells CASRRTVNEKLFF. The CDR3 nucleotides read TGTGCCAGCAGAAGGACAGTTAATGAAAAACTGTTTTTT.